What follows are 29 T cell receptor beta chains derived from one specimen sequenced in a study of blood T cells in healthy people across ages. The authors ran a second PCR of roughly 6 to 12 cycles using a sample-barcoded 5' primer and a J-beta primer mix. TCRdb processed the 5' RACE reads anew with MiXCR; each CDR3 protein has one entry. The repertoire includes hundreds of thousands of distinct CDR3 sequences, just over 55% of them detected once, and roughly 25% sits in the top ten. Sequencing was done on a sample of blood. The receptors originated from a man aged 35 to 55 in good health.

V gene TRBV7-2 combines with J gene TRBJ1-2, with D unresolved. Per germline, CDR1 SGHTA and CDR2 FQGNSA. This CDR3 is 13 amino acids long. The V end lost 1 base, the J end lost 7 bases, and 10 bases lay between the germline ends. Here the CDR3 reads CASSLESRGGYTF. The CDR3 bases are TGTGCCAGCAGCTTAGAGTCCAGAGGTGGCTACACCTTC.

The CDR3 spells CSARLNRGWSGNQPQHF. CDR3 DNA sequence: TGCAGTGCTAGATTAAACAGGGGTTGGTCGGGCAATCAGCCCCAGCATTTT. The V gene is TRBV20-1, the J gene TRBJ1-5, with 7 positions matching TRBD1. Trimming at V came to 2 bases and at J to 2 bases, leaving 12 bases not matched to a gene. Looked up from germline, CDR1 is DFQATT and CDR2 is SNEGSKA (reference sequence). The CDR3 contains 17 residues.

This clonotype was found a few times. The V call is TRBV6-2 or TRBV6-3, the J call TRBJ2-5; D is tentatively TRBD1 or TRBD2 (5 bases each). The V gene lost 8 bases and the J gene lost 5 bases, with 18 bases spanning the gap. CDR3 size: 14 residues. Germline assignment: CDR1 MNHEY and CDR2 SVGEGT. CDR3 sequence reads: CASVQLGDPETQYF. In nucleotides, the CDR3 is TGTGCCAGCGTACAGCTGGGGGATCCGGAGACCCAGTACTTC.

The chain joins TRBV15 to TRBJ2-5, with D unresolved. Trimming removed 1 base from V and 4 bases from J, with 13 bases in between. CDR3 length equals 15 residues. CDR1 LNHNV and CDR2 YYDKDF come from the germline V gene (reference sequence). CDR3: CATSRGWGNGETQYF. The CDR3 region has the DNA TGTGCCACCAGCAGAGGGTGGGGAAATGGAGAGACCCAGTACTTC.

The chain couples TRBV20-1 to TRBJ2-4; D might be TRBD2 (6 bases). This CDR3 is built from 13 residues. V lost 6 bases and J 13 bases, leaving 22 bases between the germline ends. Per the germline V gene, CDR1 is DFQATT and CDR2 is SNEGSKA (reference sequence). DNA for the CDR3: TGCAGTGCCCCGGAGCGGGCCTACAATGAGCAGTACTTC. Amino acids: CSAPERAYNEQYF.

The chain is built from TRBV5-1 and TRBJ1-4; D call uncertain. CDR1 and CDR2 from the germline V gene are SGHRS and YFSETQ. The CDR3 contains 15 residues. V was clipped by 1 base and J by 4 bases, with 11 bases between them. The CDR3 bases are TGCGCCAGCAGCTTGAACAGCCTTCGTAATGAAAAACTGTTTTTT. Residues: CASSLNSLRNEKLFF.

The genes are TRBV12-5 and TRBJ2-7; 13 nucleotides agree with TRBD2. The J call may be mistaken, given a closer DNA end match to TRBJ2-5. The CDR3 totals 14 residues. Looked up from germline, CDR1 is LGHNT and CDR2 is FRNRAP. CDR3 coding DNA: TGTGCTAGTTCAACTAGCGGGAGGGTGGAGACCCAGTACTTC. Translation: CASSTSGRVETQYF.

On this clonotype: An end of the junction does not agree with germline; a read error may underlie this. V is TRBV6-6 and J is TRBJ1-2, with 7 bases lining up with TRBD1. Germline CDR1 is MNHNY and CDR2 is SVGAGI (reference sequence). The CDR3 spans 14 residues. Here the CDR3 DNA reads TGTGCCAGCAGTGACTTGACAGGGTCATATGACTACACCTTC. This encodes CASSDLTGSYDYTF.

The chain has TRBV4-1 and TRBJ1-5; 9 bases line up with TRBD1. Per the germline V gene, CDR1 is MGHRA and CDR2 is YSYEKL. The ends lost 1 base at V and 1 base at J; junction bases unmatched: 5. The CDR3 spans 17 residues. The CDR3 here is CASSQVGTGTSNQPQHF. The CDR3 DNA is TGCGCCAGCAGCCAAGTCGGGACAGGGACCAGCAATCAGCCCCAGCATTTT.

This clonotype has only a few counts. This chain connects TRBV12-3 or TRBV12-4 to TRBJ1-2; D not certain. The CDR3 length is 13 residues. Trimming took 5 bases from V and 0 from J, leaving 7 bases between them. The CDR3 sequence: CASSVSANYGYTF. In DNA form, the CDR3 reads TGTGCCAGCAGTGTGTCCGCTAACTATGGCTACACCTTC.

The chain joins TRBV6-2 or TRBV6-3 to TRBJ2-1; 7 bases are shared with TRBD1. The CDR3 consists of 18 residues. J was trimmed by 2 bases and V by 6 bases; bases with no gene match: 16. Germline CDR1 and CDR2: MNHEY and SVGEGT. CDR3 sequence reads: CASSYDRALLWTYNEQFF. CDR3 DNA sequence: TGTGCCAGCAGCTACGACAGGGCCCTACTATGGACCTACAATGAGCAGTTCTTC.

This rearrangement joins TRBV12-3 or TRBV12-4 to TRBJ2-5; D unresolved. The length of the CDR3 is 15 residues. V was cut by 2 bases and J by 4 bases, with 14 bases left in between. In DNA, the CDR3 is TGTGCCAGCAGTTTATTCTCAAAAACCCGAGAGACCCAGTACTTC. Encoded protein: CASSLFSKTRETQYF.

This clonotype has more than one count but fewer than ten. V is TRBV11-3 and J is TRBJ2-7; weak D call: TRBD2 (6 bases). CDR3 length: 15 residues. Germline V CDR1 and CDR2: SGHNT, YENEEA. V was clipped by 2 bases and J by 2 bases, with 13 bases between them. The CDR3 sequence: CASSLRDGGTYEQYF. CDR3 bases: TGTGCCAGCAGCTTACGGGACGGAGGGACCTACGAGCAGTACTTC.

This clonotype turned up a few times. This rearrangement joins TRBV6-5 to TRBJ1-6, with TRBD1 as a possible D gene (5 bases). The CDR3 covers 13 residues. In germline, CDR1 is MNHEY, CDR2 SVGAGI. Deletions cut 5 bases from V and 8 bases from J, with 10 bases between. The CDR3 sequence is CASSGAIDSPLHF. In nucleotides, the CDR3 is TGTGCCAGCAGTGGGGCGATCGATTCACCCCTCCACTTT.

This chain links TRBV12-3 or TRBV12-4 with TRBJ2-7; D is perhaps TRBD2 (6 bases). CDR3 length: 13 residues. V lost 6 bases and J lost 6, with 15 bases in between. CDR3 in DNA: TGTGCCAGCAGCCCCTTTCGGGGGTCCGAGCAGTACTTC. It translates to CASSPFRGSEQYF.

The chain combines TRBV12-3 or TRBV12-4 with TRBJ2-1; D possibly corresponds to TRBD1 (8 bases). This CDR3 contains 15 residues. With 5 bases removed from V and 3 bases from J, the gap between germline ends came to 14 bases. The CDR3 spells CASSLQGGNYNEQFF. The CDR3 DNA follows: TGTGCCAGCAGTCTACAGGGGGGGAACTACAATGAGCAGTTCTTC.

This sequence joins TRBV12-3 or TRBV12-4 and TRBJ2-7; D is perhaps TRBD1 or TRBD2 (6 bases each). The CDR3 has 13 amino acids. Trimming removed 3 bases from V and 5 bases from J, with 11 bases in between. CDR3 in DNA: TGTGCCAGCAGTTTTTCAGGGGAGGACGAGCAGTACTTC. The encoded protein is CASSFSGEDEQYF.

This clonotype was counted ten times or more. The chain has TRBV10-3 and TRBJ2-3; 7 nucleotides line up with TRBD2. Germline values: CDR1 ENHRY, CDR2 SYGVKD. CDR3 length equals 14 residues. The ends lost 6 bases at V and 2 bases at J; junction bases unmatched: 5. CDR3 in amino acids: CAIRASGPTDTQYF. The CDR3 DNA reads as TGTGCCATCAGGGCTAGCGGCCCCACAGATACGCAGTATTTT.

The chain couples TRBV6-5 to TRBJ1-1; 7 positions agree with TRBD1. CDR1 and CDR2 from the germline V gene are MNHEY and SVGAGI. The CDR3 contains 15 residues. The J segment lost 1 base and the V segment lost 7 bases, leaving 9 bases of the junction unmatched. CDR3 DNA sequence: TGTGCCAGCACCCAGGGGACAGAAACGAACACTGAAGCTTTCTTT. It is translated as CASTQGTETNTEAFF.

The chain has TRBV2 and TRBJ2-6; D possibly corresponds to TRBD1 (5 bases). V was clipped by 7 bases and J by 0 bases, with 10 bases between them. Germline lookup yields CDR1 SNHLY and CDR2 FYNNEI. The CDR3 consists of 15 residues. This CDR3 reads CASKADSSGANVLTF. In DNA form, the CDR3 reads TGTGCCAGCAAAGCCGACAGCTCTGGGGCCAACGTCCTGACTTTC.

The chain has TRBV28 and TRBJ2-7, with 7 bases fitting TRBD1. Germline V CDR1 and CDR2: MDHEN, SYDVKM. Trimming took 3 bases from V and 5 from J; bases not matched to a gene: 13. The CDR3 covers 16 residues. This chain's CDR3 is CASSLVGGEAYHEQYF. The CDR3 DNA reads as TGTGCCAGCAGTTTGGTAGGGGGCGAGGCGTACCACGAGCAGTACTTC.

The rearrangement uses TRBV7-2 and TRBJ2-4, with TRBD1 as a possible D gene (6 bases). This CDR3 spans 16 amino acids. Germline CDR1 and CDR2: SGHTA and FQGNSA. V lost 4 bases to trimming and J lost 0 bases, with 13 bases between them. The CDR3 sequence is CASSSSGEGAKNIQYF. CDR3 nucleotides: TGTGCCAGCAGCTCTTCAGGGGAAGGAGCCAAAAACATTCAGTACTTC.

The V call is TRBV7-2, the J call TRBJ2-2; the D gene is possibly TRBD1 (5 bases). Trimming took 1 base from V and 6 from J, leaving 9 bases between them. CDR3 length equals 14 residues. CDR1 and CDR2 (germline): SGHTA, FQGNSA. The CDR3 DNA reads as TGTGCCAGCAGCTTAGGGACAAAATCCGGGGAGCTGTTTTTT. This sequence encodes CASSLGTKSGELFF.

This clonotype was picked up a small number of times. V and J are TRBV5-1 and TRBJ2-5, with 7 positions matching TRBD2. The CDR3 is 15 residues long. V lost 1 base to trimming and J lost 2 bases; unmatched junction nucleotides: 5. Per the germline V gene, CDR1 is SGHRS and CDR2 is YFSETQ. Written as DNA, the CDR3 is TGCGCCAGCAGCTTGACGGCGGGGGTGCAAGAGACCCAGTACTTC. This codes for CASSLTAGVQETQYF.

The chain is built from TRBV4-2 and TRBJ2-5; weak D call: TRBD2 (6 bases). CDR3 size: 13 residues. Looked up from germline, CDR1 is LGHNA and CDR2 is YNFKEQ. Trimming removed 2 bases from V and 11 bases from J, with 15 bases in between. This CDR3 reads CASSQQTREEQYF. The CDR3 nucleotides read TGTGCCAGCAGCCAACAAACAAGGGAGGAGCAGTACTTC.

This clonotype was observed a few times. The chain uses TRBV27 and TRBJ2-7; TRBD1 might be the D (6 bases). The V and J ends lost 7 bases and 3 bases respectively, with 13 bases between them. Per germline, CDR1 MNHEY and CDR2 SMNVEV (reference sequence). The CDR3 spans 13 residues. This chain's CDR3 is CASKRTVHYEQYF. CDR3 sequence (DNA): TGTGCCAGCAAACGGACAGTTCACTACGAGCAGTACTTC.

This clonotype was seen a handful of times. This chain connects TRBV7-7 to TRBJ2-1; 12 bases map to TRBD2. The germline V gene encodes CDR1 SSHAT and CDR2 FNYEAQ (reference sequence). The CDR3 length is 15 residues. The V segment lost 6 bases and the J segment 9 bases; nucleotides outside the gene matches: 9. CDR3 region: CASSDLAGGPVEQFF. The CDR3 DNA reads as TGTGCCAGCAGTGATCTAGCGGGAGGGCCGGTTGAGCAGTTCTTC.

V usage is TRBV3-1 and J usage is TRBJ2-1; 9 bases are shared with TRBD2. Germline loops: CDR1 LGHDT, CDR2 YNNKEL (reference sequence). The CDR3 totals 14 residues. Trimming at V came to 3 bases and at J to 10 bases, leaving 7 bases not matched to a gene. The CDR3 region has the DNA TGTGCCAGCAGCCATGGACTAGCGTCGGGGGAGCAGTTCTTC. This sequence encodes CASSHGLASGEQFF.

The CDR3 DNA sequence: TGTGCCAGCAGCGTGGACAGTTCCTACAATGAGCAGTTCTTC. Translation: CASSVDSSYNEQFF. This chain uses TRBV7-2 with TRBJ2-1, with D maybe TRBD1 (6 bases). Trimming left V 5 bases short and J 1 base short, with 9 bases between. The CDR3 is 14 amino acids. Germline V CDR1 and CDR2: SGHTA, FQGNSA.